This TCR beta chain was sequenced during a study of T cells after somatic rescue of genetic block. V lost 2 bases and J lost 11, with 13 bases in between. CDR1 and CDR2 (germline): SEHNR, FQNEAQ (reference sequence). This CDR3 is 12 amino acids long. Sequenced by immunoSEQ multiplex PCR; TCRdb stores in-frame clones only, minus some. The table has over 9,500 clones, about 74% seen once. The sample comprised peripheral blood mononuclear cells (PBMCs). This chain connects TRBV7-9 to TRBJ2-7; possible D gene TRBD2, 5 bases. The sequence derives from a boy aged 10-17 years. The CDR3 nucleotides are TGTGCCAGCAGCTTAACGGAGTCAGCGGAGTACTTC. This sequence encodes CASSLTESAEYF.